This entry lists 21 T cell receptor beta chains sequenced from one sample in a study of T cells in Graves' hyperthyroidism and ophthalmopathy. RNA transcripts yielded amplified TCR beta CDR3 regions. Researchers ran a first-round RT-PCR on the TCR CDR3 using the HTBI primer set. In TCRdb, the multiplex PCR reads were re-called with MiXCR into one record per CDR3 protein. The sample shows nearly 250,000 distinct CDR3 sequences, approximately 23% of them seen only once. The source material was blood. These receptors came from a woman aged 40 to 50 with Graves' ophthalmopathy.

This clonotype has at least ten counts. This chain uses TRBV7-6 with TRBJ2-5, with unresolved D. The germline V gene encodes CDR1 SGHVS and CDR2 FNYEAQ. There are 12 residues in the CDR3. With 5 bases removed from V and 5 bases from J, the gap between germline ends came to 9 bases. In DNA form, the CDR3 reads TGTGCCAGCAGCCAGATCGGGGAGACCCAGTACTTC. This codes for CASSQIGETQYF.

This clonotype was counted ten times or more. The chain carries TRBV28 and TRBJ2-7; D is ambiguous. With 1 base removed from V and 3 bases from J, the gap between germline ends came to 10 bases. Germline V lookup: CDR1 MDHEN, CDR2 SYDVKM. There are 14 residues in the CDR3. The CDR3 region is CASSLFGSGYEQYF. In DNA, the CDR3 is TGTGCCAGCAGTTTATTTGGGTCGGGCTACGAGCAGTACTTC.

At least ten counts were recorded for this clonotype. CDR3 residues: CASSQGGARGYTF. The CDR3 DNA reads as TGTGCCAGCAGCCAGGGGGGGGCGCGGGGCTACACCTTC. The V and J genes are TRBV13 and TRBJ1-2; 7 positions match TRBD1. V lost 5 bases and J lost 8; bases outside the gene matches: 8. The CDR3 totals 13 residues. Germline V gene lookup returns CDR1 PRHDT and CDR2 FYEKMQ (reference sequence).

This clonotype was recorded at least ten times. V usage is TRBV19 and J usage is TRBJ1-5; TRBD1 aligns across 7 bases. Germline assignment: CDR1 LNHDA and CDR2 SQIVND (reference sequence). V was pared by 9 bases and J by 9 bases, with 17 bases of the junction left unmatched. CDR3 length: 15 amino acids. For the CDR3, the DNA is TGTGCCAGCAACGGCCGGACAGGTGGCCCGAGGCCCCAGCATTTT. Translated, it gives CASNGRTGGPRPQHF.

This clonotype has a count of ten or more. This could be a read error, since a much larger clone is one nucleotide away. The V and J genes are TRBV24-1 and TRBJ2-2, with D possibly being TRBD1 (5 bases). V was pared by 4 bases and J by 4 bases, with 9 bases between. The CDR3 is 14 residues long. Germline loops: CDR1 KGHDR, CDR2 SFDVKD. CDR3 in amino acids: CATSDRAVTGELFF. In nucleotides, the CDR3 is TGTGCCACCAGTGACAGGGCAGTCACCGGGGAGCTGTTTTTT.

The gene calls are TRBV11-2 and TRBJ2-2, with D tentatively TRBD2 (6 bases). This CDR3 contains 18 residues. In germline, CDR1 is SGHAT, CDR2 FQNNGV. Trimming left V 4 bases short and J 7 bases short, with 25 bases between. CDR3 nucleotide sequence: TGTGCCAGCAGCTGGCTGCCTGGGCTAGTCGGGGGTGGCGGGGAGCTGTTTTTT. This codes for CASSWLPGLVGGGGELFF.

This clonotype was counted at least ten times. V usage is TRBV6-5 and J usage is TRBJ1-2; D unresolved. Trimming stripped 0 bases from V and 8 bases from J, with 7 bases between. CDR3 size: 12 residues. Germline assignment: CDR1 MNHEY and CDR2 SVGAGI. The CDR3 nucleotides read TGTGCCAGCAGTTACTCCAACGGAGGCTACACCTTC. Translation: CASSYSNGGYTF.

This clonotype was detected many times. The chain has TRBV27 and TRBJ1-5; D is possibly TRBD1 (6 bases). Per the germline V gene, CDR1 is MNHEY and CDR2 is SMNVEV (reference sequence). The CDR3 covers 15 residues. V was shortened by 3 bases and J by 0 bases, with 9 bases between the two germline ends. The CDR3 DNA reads TGTGCCAGCAGTTTTAGGACAGATAGCAATCAGCCCCAGCATTTT. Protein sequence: CASSFRTDSNQPQHF.

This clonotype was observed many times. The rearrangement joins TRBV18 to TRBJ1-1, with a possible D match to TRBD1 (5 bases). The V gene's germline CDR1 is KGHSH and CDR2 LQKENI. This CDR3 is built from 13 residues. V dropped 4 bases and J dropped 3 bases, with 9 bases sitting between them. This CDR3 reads CASSLREHTEAFF. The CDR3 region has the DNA TGTGCCAGCTCACTCAGGGAGCACACTGAAGCTTTCTTT. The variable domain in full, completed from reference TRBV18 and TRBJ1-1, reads NAGVMQNPRHLVRRRGQEARLRCSPMKGHSHVYWYRQLPEEGLKFMVYLQKENIIDESGMPKERFSAEFPKEGPSILRIQQVVRGDSAAYFCASSLREHTEAFFGQGTRLTVV.

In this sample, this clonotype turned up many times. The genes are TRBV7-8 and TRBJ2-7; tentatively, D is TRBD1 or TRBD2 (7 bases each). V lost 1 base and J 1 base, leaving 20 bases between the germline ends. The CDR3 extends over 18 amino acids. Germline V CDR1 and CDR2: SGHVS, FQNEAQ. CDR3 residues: CASSLVAGGALGSYEQYF. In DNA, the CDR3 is TGTGCCAGCAGCTTAGTCGCAGGGGGGGCCCTGGGGTCCTACGAGCAGTACTTC.

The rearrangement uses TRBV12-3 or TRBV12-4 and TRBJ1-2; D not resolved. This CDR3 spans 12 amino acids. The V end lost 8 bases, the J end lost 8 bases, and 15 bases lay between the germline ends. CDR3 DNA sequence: TGTGCCAGCCTTGGGGATAGCGGAGGCTACACCTTC. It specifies CASLGDSGGYTF.

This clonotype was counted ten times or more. The CDR3 spells CASRPGLAGEDTQYF. CDR3 sequence (DNA): TGTGCCAGCAGGCCGGGACTAGCTGGTGAAGATACGCAGTATTTT. This rearrangement joins TRBV12-3 or TRBV12-4 to TRBJ2-3; TRBD2 agrees at 9 bases. The CDR3 extends over 15 amino acids. Trimming took 6 bases from V and 5 from J; bases not matched to a gene: 9.

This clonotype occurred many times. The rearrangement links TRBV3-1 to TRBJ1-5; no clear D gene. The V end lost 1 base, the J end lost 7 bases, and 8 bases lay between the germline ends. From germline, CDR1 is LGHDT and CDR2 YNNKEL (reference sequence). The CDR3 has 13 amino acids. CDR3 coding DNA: TGTGCCAGCAGCCAAGGACTAGGACAGCCCCAGCATTTT. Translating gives CASSQGLGQPQHF.

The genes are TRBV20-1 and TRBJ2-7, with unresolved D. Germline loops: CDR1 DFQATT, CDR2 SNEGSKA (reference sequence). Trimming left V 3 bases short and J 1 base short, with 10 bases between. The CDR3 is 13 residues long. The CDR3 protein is CSARFWDSYEQYF. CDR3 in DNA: TGCAGTGCTAGGTTCTGGGATTCCTACGAGCAGTACTTC.

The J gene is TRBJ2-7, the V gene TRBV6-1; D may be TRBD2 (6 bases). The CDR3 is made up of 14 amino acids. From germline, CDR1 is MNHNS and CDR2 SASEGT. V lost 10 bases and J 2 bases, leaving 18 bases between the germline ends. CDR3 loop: CATYTRTTPYEQYF. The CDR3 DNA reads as TGTGCCACCTATACTAGGACTACTCCCTACGAGCAGTACTTC.

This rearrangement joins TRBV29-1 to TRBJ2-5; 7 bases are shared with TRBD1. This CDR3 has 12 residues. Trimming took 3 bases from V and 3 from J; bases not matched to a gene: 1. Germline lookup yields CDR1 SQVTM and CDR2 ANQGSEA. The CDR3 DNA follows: TGCAGCGTTGATACAGGGGAAGAGACCCAGTACTTC. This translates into CSVDTGEETQYF. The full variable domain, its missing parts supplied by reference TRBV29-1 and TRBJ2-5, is SAVISQKPSRDICQRGTSLTIQCQVDSQVTMMFWYRQQPGQSLTLIATANQGSEATYESGFVIDKFPISRPNLTFSTLTVSNMSPEDSSIYLCSVDTGEETQYFGPGTRLLVL.

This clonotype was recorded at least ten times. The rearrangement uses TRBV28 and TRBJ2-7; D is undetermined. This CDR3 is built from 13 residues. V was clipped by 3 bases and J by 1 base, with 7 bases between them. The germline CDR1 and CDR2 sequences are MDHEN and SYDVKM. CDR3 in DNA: TGTGCCAGCAGTTTCGGCGTTTCCTACGAGCAGTACTTC. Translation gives CASSFGVSYEQYF.

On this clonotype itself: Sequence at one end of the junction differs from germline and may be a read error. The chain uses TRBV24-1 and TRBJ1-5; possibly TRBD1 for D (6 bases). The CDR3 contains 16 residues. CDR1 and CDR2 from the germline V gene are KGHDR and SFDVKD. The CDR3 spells CATSDGTQGRHQPQRF. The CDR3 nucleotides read TGTGCCACCAGTGATGGTACCCAGGGGCGACATCAGCCCCAGCGTTTT.

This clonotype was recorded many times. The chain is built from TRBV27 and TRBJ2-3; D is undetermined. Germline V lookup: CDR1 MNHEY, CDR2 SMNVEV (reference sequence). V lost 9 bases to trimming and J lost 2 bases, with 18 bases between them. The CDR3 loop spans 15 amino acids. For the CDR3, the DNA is TGTGCCAGACTAACAGAACCCGTATCCACAGATACGCAGTATTTT. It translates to CARLTEPVSTDTQYF.

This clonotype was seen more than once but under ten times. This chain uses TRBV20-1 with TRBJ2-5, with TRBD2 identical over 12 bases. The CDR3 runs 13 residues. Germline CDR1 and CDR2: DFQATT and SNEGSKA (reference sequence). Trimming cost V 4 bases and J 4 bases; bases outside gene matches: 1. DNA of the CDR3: TGCAGTGCTACTAGCGGGAGGGCAGAGACCCAGTACTTC. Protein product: CSATSGRAETQYF.

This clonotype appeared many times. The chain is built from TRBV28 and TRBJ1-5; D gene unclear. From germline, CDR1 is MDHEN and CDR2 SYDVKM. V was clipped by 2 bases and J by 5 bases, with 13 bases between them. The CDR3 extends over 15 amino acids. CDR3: CASSLATWGDQPQHF. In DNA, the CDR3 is TGTGCCAGCAGTTTAGCTACTTGGGGTGATCAGCCCCAGCATTTT.